This T cell receptor beta chain was identified during a study of cytomegalovirus exposure and HLA in healthy donors. For the study at large: The Caucasian-associated ancestry cluster held roughly 81% of around 380 genotyped donors. Study-wide findings and caveats: Earlier analysis looked at TCR beta V segments, and most were productive about 90% or about 30% of the time. HLA alleles showed associations with 15,000 to 20,000 TCR beta sequences in a later analysis, at a 0.05 false discovery rate.

Germline lookup yields CDR1 SQVTM and CDR2 ANQGSEA. The CDR3 totals 13 residues. Trimming left V 4 bases short and J 1 base short, with 10 bases between. About this clone: Its antigen is unidentified.

The PCR ran on 60 Vbeta and 13 Jbeta primers. Using immunoSEQ multiplex PCR, the repertoire was profiled, and TCRdb retains in-frame clones only, with some absent. Altogether roughly 200,000 clones are present, over 60% being singletons, with the ten largest covering around 6%. The sample taken for sequencing was PBMCs. The sequence was collected from a man aged 35 to 55 in good health and CMV-seronegative. This chain uses TRBV29-1 with TRBJ1-1; perhaps TRBD1 as D (6 bases). CDR3 residues: CSVGAGENTEAFF. The CDR3 region has the DNA TGCAGCGTTGGGGCAGGGGAGAACACTGAAGCTTTCTTT.